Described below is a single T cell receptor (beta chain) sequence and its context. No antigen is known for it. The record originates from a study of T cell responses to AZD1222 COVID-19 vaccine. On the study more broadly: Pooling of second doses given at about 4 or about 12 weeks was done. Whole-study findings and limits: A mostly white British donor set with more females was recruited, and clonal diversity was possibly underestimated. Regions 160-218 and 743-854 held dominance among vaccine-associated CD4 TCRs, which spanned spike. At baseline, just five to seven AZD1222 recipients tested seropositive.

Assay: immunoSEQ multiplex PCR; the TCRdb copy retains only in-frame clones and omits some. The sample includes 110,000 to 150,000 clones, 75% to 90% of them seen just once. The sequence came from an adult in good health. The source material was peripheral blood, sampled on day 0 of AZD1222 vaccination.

CDR3 sequence: CASRGPSRTDTQYF. The CDR3 region has the DNA TGTGCCAGCAGAGGACCCTCCCGTACAGATACGCAGTATTTT. The rearrangement uses TRBV27 and TRBJ2-3; D uncertain. The V gene lost 6 bases and the J gene lost 3 bases, with 13 bases spanning the gap. This CDR3 spans 14 amino acids. Germline V gene sequence: CDR1 MNHEY, CDR2 SMNVEV (reference sequence).